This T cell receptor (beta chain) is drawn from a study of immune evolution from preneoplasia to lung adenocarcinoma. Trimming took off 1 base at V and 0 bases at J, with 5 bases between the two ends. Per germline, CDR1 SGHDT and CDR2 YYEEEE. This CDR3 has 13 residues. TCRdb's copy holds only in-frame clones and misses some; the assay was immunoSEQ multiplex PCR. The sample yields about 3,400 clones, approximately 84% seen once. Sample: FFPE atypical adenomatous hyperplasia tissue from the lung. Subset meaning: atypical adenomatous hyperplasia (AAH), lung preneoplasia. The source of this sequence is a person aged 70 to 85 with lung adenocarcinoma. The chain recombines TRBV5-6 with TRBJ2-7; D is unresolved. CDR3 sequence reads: CASSLYNSYEQYF. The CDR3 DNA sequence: TGTGCCAGCAGCTTGTACAACTCCTACGAGCAGTACTTC.